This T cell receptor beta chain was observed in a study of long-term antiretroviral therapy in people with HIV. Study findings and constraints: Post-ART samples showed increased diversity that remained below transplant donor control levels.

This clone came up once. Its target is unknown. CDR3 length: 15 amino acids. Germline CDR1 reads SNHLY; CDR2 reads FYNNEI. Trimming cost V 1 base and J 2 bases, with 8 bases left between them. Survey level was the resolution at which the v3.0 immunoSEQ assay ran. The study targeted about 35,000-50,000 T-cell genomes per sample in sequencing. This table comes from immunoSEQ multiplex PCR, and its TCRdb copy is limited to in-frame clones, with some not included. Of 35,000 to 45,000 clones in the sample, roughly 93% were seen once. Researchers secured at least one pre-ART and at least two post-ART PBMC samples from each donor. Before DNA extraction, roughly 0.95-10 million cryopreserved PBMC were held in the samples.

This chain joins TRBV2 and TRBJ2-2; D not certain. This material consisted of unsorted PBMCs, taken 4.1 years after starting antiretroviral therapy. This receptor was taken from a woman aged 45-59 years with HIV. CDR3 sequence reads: CASSEEGYNTGELFF. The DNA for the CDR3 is TGTGCCAGCAGTGAAGAGGGATACAACACCGGGGAGCTGTTTTTT.